Sequencing of this TCR beta chain was carried out in a study of human T cells and chemical hapten exposure. The study, taken as a whole, reports: TCRs above 1 in 1000 frequency did not change with DPC sensitization. Because they had alopecia, donors may respond immunologically unlike healthy people.

The library tagged each cDNA molecule with unique molecular identifiers. Using its own MiXCR run on the RACE reads, TCRdb lists one record per CDR3 protein. Found here are 350,000 to 450,000 distinct CDR3 sequences, approximately 5.1% of them singletons; the top ten hold just over 2.5%. This clonotype was counted at least ten times. What it recognizes is unknown. Time point: pre-sensitization, week 0. The sample's treatment: therapeutic diphenylcyclopropenone sensitization with weekly scalp DPC. This sample comprised whole blood, obtained in connection with sensitization to the hapten diphenylcyclopropenone (DPC). This TCR was recovered from a woman aged 45 to 65 with alopecia areata. Some clones in this sample may be carry-over from other donors' samples.

CDR3 nucleotide sequence: TGTGCCAGCAGGGGGCTCGTCTCTGGGGCCAACGTCCTGACTTTC. Protein product: CASRGLVSGANVLTF. The chain carries TRBV11-2 and TRBJ2-6; D is possibly TRBD1 (5 bases). V was pared by 6 bases and J by 0 bases, with 9 bases between. The CDR3 extends over 15 amino acids. Germline assignment: CDR1 SGHAT and CDR2 FQNNGV.